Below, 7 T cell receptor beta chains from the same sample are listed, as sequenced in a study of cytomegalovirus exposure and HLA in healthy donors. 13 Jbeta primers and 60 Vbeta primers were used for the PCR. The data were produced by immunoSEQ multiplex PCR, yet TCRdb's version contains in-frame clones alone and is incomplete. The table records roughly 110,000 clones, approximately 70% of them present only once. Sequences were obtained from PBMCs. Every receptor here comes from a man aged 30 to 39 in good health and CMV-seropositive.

As DNA, the CDR3 is TGCGCCAGCAGCCTTAGGGGGTCTATCTCCTACAATGAGCAGTTCTTC. This sequence encodes CASSLRGSISYNEQFF. The chain carries TRBV5-1 and TRBJ2-1; D possibly corresponds to TRBD1 (6 bases). The CDR3 loop spans 16 amino acids. Germline V gene sequence: CDR1 SGHRS, CDR2 YFSETQ. Trimming pared 4 bases from V and 0 bases from J, leaving 14 bases between.

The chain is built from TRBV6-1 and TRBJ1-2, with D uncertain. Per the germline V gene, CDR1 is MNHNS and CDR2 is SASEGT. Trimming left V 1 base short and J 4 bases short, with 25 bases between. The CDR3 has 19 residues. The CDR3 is CASSEGGPTSPFLFYGYTF. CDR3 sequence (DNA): TGTGCCAGCAGTGAAGGAGGTCCTACTTCACCCTTCCTCTTCTATGGCTACACCTTC.

The CDR3 nucleotides are TGTGCCAGCAGTGACCGAACAGGGGGCACTGGAAACACCATATATTTT. Residues: CASSDRTGGTGNTIYF. The rearrangement joins TRBV6-1 to TRBJ1-3; the match to TRBD1 covers 9 bases. The CDR3 contains 16 residues. V dropped 3 bases and J dropped 2; count of bases not matched to a gene: 5. Germline V gene sequence: CDR1 MNHNS, CDR2 SASEGT.

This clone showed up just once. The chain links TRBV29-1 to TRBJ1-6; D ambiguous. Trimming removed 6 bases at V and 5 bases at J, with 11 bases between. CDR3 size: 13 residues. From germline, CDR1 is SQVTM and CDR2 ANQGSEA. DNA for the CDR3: TGCAGCGTCGCCGGGTCCAATAATTCACCCCTCCACTTT. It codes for CSVAGSNNSPLHF.

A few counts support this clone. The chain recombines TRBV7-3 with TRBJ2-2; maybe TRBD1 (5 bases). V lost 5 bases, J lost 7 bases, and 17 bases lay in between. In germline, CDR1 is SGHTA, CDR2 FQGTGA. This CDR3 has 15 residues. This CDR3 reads CASSVFHRSGGELFF. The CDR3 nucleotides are TGTGCCAGCAGCGTCTTCCACAGGTCCGGCGGGGAGCTGTTTTTT.

CDR3 amino acids: CASSPLEREVDKNIQYF. CDR3 sequence (DNA): TGTGCCAGCAGTCCCTTGGAGCGGGAGGTCGACAAAAACATTCAGTACTTC. The rearrangement uses TRBV2 and TRBJ2-4; 9 bases are shared with TRBD2. The CDR3 covers 17 residues. The J segment lost 3 bases and the V segment lost 5 bases, leaving 11 bases of the junction unmatched. The germline CDR1 and CDR2 sequences are SNHLY and FYNNEI.

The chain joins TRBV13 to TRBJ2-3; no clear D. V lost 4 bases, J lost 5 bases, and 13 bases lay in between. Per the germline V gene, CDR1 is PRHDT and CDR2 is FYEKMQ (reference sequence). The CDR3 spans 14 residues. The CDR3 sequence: CASSSSTRRDTQYF. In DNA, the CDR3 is TGTGCCAGCAGCTCGAGCACGCGGAGAGATACGCAGTATTTT.